This TCR beta chain was sequenced during a study of shared clonotypes between healthy human individuals. Everyone who donated was a Caucasian adult who lived in Nashville, Tennessee. The study's findings and limits: It was anticipated that sequencing depth would influence how many clonotypes donors shared. Sampling covered nothing but blood. Tissue TCR repertoires likely differ from those found in blood.

With respect to this clone: Its antigen is not identified. A much larger clone differs by one base, so this may be a read error.

Deep-level settings were used for running the assay. Assay: immunoSEQ multiplex PCR; the TCRdb copy retains only in-frame clones and omits some. The sample contains about 490,000 clones, less than 80% of which appear only once. V gave up 5 bases and J gave up 1 base, with 8 bases separating them. CDR3 length: 13 residues. Germline V gene lookup returns CDR1 MDHEN and CDR2 SYDVKM. The TCR was taken from a middle-aged woman in good health. Some clones in this sample may be carry-over from other donors' samples. The chain recombines TRBV28 with TRBJ1-1, with a possible D match to TRBD1 (6 bases). Sequenced material: PBMCs. The CDR3 region is CASSGTRNTEAFF. The CDR3 nucleotides read TGTGCCAGCAGTGGGACAAGGAACACTGAAGCTTTCTTT.